This T cell receptor (beta chain) emerged from a study of blood T cell repertoires in COVID-19. Study background: Specimens from acute and convalescent COVID-19 originated in the United States, Italy and Spain. PBMCs, B-cell-depleted T cells, or T cells provided the cDNA or gDNA that made up the material.

In the authors' methods: Estimates of nucleated cell counts were drawn from the amplification of reference gene primers. Measured with immunoSEQ multiplex PCR; TCRdb has only the in-frame clones, and not every one. V, J and clone size were drawn from that table, and D and trimming were deduced from the DNA. This sample has 70,000 to 90,000 clones, with approximately 79% found just once. Looked up from germline, CDR1 is MNHEY and CDR2 is SVGAGI. The CDR3 sequence is 15 residues long. V was pared by 8 bases and J by 3 bases, with 17 bases between. Sequencing was carried out using peripheral blood. The receptor comes from a human donor with acute or convalescent COVID-19. The donor label of this sample is uncertain. The gene calls are TRBV6-5 and TRBJ1-5; D possibly corresponds to TRBD1 (5 bases). CDR3 nucleotide sequence: TGTGCCAGCCACCGCGGGGACGGACTCAATCAGCCCCAGCATTTT. This encodes CASHRGDGLNQPQHF.